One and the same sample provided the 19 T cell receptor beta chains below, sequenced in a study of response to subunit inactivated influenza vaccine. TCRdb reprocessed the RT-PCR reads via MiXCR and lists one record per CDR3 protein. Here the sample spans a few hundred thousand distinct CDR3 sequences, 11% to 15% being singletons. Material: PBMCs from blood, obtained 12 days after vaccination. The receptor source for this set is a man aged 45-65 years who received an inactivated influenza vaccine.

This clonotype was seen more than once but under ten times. CDR3 sequence reads: CASDTGVDTQYF. The CDR3 nucleotides read TGTGCCAGCGACACAGGGGTAGATACGCAGTATTTT. The chain joins TRBV6-1 to TRBJ2-3; 7 nucleotides agree with TRBD1. The CDR3 is 12 amino acids. J gave up 5 bases and V 8 bases, and 4 bases lay outside the gene matches. Germline assignment: CDR1 MNHNS and CDR2 SASEGT.

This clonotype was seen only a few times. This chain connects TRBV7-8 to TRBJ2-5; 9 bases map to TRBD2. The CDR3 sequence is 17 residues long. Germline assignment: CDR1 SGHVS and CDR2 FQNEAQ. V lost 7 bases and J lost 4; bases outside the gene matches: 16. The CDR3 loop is CASTAWGGLAGPETQYF. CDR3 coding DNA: TGTGCCAGCACCGCGTGGGGAGGCCTAGCGGGGCCAGAGACCCAGTACTTC.

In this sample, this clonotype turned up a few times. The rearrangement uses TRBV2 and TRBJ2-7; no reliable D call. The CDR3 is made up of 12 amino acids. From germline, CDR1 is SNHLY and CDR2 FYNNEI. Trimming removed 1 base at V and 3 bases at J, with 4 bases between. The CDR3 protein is CASSEEYYEQYF. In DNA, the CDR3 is TGTGCCAGCAGTGAAGAGTACTACGAGCAGTACTTC.

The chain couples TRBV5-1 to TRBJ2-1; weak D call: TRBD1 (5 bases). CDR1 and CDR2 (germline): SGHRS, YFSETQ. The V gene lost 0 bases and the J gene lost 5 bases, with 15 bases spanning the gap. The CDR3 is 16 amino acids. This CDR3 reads CASSLASRTPDNEQFF. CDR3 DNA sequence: TGCGCCAGCAGCTTGGCCTCACGGACACCTGACAATGAGCAGTTCTTC.

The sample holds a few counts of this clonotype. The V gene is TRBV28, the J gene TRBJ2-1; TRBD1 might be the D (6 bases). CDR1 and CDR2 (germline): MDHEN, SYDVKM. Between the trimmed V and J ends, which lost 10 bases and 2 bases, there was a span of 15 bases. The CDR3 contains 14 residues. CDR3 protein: CAILQTGTYNEQFF. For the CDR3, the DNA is TGTGCCATCCTTCAGACAGGTACCTACAATGAGCAGTTCTTC.

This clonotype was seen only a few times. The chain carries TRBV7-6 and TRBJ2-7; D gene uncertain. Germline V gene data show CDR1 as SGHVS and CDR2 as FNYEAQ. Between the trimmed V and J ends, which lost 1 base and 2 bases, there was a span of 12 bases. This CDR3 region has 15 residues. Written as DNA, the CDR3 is TGTGCCAGCAGCTTAGTACCTTCGGTGGCCTACGAGCAGTACTTC. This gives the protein CASSLVPSVAYEQYF.

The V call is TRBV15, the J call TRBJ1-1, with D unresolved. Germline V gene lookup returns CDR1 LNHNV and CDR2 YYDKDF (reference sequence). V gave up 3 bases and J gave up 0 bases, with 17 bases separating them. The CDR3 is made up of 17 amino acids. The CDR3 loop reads CATSRGEGWVLNTEAFF. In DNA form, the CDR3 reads TGTGCCACCAGCAGGGGCGAGGGCTGGGTTTTGAACACTGAAGCTTTCTTT.

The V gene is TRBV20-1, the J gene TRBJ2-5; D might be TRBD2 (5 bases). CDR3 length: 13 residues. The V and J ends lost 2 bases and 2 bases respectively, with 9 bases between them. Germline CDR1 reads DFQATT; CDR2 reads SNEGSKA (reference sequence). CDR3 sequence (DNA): TGCAGTGCTAGACCGGGCGGGCAAGAGACCCAGTACTTC. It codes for CSARPGGQETQYF.

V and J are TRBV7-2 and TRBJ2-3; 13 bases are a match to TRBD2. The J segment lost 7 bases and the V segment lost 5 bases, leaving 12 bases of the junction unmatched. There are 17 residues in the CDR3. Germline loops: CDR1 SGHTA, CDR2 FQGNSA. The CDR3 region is CASSRGTSGMRGNTQYF. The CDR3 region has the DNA TGTGCCAGCAGCAGAGGGACTAGCGGGATGAGGGGAAATACGCAGTATTTT.

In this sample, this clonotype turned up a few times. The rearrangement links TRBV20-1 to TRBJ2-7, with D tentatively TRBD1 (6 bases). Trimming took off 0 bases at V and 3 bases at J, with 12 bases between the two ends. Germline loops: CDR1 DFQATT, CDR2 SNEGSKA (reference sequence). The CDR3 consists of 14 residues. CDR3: CSARDRNRVYEQYF. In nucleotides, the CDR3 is TGCAGTGCTAGAGATCGGAACAGGGTCTACGAGCAGTACTTC.

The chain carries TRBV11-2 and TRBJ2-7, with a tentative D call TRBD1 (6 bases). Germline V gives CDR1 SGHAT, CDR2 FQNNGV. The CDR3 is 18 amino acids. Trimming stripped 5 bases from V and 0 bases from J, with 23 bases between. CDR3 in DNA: TGTGCCAGCAGCGATGCAACATCCGGGACATCTGGCTCCTACGAGCAGTACTTC. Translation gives CASSDATSGTSGSYEQYF.

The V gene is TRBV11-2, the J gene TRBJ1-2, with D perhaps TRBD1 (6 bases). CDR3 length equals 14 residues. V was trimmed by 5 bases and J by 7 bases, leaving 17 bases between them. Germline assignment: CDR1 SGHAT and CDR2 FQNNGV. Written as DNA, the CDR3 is TGTGCCAGCAGCCACTCAGGGGACATTAGTGGCTACACCTTC. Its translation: CASSHSGDISGYTF. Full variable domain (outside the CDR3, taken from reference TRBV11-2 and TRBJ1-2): EAGVAQSPRYKIIEKRQSVAFWCNPISGHATLYWYQQILGQGPKLLIQFQNNGVVDDSQLPKDRFSAERLKGVDSTLKIQPAKLEDSAVYLCASSHSGDISGYTFGSGTRLTVV.

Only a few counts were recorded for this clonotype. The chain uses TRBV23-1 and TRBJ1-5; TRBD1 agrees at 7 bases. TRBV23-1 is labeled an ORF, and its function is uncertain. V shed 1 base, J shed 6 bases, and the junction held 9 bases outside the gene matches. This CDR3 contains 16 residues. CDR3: CASSQFLDRVTQPQHF. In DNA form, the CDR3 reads TGCGCCAGCAGTCAATTCCTTGACAGGGTTACTCAGCCCCAGCATTTT.

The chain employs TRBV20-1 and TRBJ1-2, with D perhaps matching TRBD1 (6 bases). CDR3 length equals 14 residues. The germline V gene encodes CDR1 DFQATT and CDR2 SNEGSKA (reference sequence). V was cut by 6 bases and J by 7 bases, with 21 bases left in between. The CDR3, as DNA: TGCAGTGCCGAGAACCTAGGGACATTCGCTGGCTACACCTTC. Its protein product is CSAENLGTFAGYTF.

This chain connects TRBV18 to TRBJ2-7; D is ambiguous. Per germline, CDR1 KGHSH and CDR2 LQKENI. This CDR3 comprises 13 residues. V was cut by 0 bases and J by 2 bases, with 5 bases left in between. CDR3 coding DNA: TGTGCCAGCTCACCACCCAATACCTACGAGCAGTACTTC. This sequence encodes CASSPPNTYEQYF.

In DNA form, the CDR3 reads TGTGCCAGCAGCGTAGTTGGGACTAGACCGTATGAGCAGTTCTTC. It specifies CASSVVGTRPYEQFF. This chain uses TRBV9 with TRBJ2-1; TRBD2 agrees at 8 bases. After removal of 0 bases from V and 8 bases from J, the junction contained 7 bases not matched to a gene. Germline V gene data show CDR1 as SGDLS and CDR2 as YYNGEE. This CDR3 has 15 amino acids.

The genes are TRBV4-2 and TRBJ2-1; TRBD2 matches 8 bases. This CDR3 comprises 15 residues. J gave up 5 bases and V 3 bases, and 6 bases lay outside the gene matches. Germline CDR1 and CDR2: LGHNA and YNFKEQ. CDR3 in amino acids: CASSQASGGNNEQFF. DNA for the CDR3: TGTGCCAGCAGCCAGGCATCGGGGGGGAACAATGAGCAGTTCTTC.

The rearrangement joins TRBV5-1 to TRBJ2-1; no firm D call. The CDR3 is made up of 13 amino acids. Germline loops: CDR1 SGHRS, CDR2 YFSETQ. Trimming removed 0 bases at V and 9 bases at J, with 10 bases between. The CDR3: CASSLGVHGEQFF. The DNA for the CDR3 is TGCGCCAGCAGCTTGGGAGTTCATGGTGAGCAGTTCTTC.

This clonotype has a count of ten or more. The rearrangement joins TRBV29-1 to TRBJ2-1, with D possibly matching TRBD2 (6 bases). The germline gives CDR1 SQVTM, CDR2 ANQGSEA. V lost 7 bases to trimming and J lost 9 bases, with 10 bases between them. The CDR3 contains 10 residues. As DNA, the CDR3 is TGCAGCGCAGCGGGTCCTGAGCAGTTCTTC. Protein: CSAAGPEQFF.